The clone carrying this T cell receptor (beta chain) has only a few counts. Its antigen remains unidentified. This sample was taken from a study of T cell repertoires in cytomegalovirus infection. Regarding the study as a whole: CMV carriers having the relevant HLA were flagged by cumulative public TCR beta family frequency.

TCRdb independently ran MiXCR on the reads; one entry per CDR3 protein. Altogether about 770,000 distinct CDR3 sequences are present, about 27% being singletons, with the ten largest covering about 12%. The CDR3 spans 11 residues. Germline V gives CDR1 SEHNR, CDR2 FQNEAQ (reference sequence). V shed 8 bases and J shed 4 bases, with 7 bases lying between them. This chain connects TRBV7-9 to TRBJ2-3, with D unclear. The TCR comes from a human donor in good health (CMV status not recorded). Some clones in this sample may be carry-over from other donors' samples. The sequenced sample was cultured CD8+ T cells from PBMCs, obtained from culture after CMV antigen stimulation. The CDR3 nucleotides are TGTGCCAGCGGGTGGGCAGATACGCAGTATTTT. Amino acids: CASGWADTQYF.